These T cell receptor beta chains were read from a single sample in a study of T cells in Graves' hyperthyroidism and ophthalmopathy. Using its own MiXCR run on the multiplex PCR reads, TCRdb lists one record per CDR3 protein. The profile covers roughly 380,000 distinct CDR3 sequences, with approximately 13% appearing a single time and about 5% taken by the ten largest. Sequencing was done on a sample of blood. The receptors here all came from a woman between 18 and 30 years old with Graves' hyperthyroidism. Each CDR3 is given with its conserved first and last residue. Fields, in order: clone size, V gene, CDR3 protein. Not every row has a clone size; where given, it reads once, few, many or a size class.

many,TRBV2,CASSGQRNTGELFF
few,TRBV15,CATSRYSAVAKNIQYF
many,TRBV7-2,CASSLNGGRVEQFF
.,TRBV5-1,CASRGEGAYEQYF
many,TRBV30,CAWSVQGPNTGELFF
many,TRBV20-1,CSASSGAHQPQHF
many,TRBV13,CASSLAGGFEKLFF
few,TRBV4-2,CASSQEVSRLAGELFF
.,TRBV5-1,CASSLEWAGDTDTQYF
many,TRBV12-3/TRBV12-4,CASSFAPNQPQHF
.,TRBV6-1,CASSEGLAGKGYEQYF
many,TRBV28,CASSLGDRSYNEQFF
.,TRBV15,CATSRDRGRGYGTEAFF
many,TRBV5-1,CASRRGTGGRSTEAFF